This TCR beta chain was observed in a study of T cell changes during pregnancy in multiple sclerosis. Clones were read by immunoSEQ multiplex PCR, and TCRdb kept only the in-frame ones, dropping some. The sample yields about 24,000 clones, around 84% seen once. The CDR3 is made up of 13 amino acids. CDR1 and CDR2 (germline): WSHSY, SAAADI. J gave up 6 bases and V 8 bases, and 8 bases lay outside the gene matches. This clone was detected a few times. This material consisted of CD4+ T cells from peripheral blood mononuclear cells, taken in the second trimester of pregnancy. The TCR comes from a female donor in good health, enrolled as a control in a pregnancy study. The J gene is TRBJ2-7, the V gene TRBV10-2; 9 bases fit TRBD2. The chain's CDR3 is CASLTSGSLEQYF. In DNA form, the CDR3 reads TGCGCCAGCCTGACTAGCGGTTCCCTCGAGCAGTACTTC.